This T cell receptor (beta chain) came from a study of spatial heterogeneity in lung cancer. For the study at large: The donor population consisted of some 70 patients with untreated, early-stage non-small cell lung cancer. On average, each unique TCR and UMI combination appeared more than ten times in raw reads. Study outcomes and limitations: Ubiquitous expanded tumor TCRs were observed in blood more at resection than follow-up.

TCRdb re-analysed the 5' RACE reads in MiXCR, keeping a single row per CDR3 protein. The sample yields roughly 110,000 distinct CDR3 sequences, about a tenth seen once. Trimming cost V 1 base and J 0 bases, with 13 bases left between them. Germline V gene lookup returns CDR1 MNHEY and CDR2 SMNVEV (reference sequence). The CDR3 sequence is 16 residues long. The time point denotes: blood at routine non-recurrence follow-up after resection. Whole RNA, isolated from tumor, nontumor lung or frozen PBMC, was sequenced without prior sorting. Notes on this clonotype: Its cognate antigen is unknown.

The rearrangement uses TRBV27 and TRBJ2-7, with unresolved D. This specimen was PBMCs, taken at follow-up. This TCR came from a female donor with early-stage non-small cell lung cancer. The CDR3 region is CASSLWATSYSYEQYF. For the CDR3, the DNA is TGTGCCAGCAGTTTATGGGCCACATCTTACTCCTACGAGCAGTACTTC.